This T cell receptor (beta chain) was identified during a study of monozygotic twins with inflammatory bowel disease. Study outcomes and limitations: The authors note that differing immunosuppressive treatments may have added variability to patient repertoires.

Points on this clonotype: As yet, its antigen is unknown.

Each donor had about 2.5 ml of blood drawn. The CDR3 is made up of 12 amino acids. Germline values: CDR1 SGHAT, CDR2 FQNNGV. Two nested PCRs, of roughly 16 and 10 cycles, processed TCRalpha and TCRbeta cDNA. From the 5' RACE reads, TCRdb lists one entry per CDR3 protein and no DNA. With about 450,000 distinct CDR3 sequences in the sample, the ten largest clones hold roughly 2.3%. The source is a human donor with ulcerative colitis or Crohn's disease, or a healthy co-twin of an affected twin (not recorded which). Sequenced: blood. V is TRBV11-2 and J is TRBJ1-2; the D gene TCRdb calls, TRBD1, cannot be checked with no DNA. CDR3 sequence reads: CASSQTEVGYTF.